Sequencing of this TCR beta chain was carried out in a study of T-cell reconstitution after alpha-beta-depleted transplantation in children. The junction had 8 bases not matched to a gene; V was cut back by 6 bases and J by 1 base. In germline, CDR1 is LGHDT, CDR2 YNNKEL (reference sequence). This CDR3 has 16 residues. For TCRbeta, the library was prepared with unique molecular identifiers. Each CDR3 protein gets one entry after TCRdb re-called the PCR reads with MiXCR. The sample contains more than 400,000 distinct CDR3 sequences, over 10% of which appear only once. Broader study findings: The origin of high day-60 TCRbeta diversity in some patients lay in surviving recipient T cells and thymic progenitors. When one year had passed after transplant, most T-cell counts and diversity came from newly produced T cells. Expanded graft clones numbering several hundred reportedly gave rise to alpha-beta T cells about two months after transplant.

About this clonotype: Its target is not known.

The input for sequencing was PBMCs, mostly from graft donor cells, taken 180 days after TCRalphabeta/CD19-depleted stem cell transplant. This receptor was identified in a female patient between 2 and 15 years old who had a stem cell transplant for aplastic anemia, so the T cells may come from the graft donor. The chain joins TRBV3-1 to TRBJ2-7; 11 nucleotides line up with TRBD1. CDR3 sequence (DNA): TGTGCCAGCAGATCCCGAGGGACAGGGGGATCCTACGAGCAGTACTTC. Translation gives CASRSRGTGGSYEQYF.